One sample yielded the 7 T cell receptor beta chains listed below, sequenced in a study of control samples from healthy donors and cancer patients. Profiling relied on immunoSEQ multiplex PCR, and the TCRdb table lists in-frame clones only, not all of them. The table shows just under 65,000 clones, with 65% to 90% occurring only once. Sequenced: blood. The receptor set was obtained from a man aged 35 to 55 in good health.

The rearrangement uses TRBV11-3 and TRBJ1-2, with TRBD1 as a possible D gene (6 bases). Germline V gene sequence: CDR1 SGHNT, CDR2 YENEEA. With 6 bases removed from V and 7 bases from J, the gap between germline ends came to 21 bases. This CDR3 region has 15 residues. CDR3 sequence reads: CASSPRTGFMSGYTF. For the CDR3, the DNA is TGTGCCAGCAGTCCGCGAACAGGGTTTATGTCTGGCTACACCTTC.

This clone has just one count. The V gene is TRBV3-1 (or the pseudogene TRBV3-2), the J gene TRBJ1-2; D is ambiguous. V lost 4 bases and J lost 0, with 9 bases in between. Germline lookup yields CDR1 LGHDT and CDR2 YNNKEL (reference sequence). This CDR3 has 14 residues. CDR3 in DNA: TGTGCCAGCAGCCCCACCCGGGCTAACTATGGCTACACCTTC. It yields the protein CASSPTRANYGYTF.

This chain uses TRBV3-1 (or the pseudogene TRBV3-2) with TRBJ2-1; D is undetermined. V gave up 0 bases and J gave up 0 bases, with 15 bases separating them. CDR1 is LGHDT, CDR2 YNNKEL, per germline (reference sequence). The CDR3 spans 18 residues. CDR3 nucleotides: TGTGCCAGCAGCCAAGATCGAGGTGTTCTGAGCTCCTACAATGAGCAGTTCTTC. This translates into CASSQDRGVLSSYNEQFF.

The chain recombines TRBV29-1 with TRBJ2-7; D ambiguous. CDR3 size: 11 residues. V lost 4 bases to trimming and J lost 5 bases, with 9 bases between them. Per germline, CDR1 SQVTM and CDR2 ANQGSEA. The CDR3 DNA reads TGCAGCGTTGCGGAGCTAAACGAGCAGTACTTC. Translation: CSVAELNEQYF.

This clone was recorded a few times. The chain uses TRBV27 and TRBJ1-5, with TRBD1 matching over 8 bases. CDR1 MNHEY and CDR2 SMNVEV come from the germline V gene (reference sequence). CDR3 length equals 15 residues. V lost 4 bases, J lost 4 bases, and 6 bases stayed unmatched. The CDR3 protein is CASSSTGARNQPQHF. CDR3 bases: TGTGCCAGCAGTTCGACAGGGGCTCGGAATCAGCCCCAGCATTTT.

The genes are TRBV4-3 and TRBJ1-4; D gene ambiguous. The germline V gene encodes CDR1 LGHNA and CDR2 YSLEER. This CDR3 spans 16 amino acids. V was cut by 0 bases and J by 2 bases, with 10 bases left in between. CDR3: CASSQDLGKTNEKLFF. Here the CDR3 DNA reads TGCGCCAGCAGCCAAGATCTGGGGAAGACTAATGAAAAACTGTTTTTT.

This chain joins TRBV7-3 and TRBJ2-2; 8 positions agree with TRBD1. From germline, CDR1 is SGHTA and CDR2 FQGTGA. V shed 5 bases, J shed 5 bases, and the junction held 7 bases outside the gene matches. The CDR3 has 15 amino acids. CDR3 region: CASSPTGVGTGELFF. In DNA form, the CDR3 reads TGTGCCAGCAGCCCGACAGGGGTGGGGACCGGGGAGCTGTTTTTT.